This is a list of T cell receptor beta chains from one sample in a study of regulatory T cells in long-lasting Graves disease. TCRdb reanalysed the multiplex PCR reads using MiXCR and keeps one entry per CDR3 protein. The data hold 350,000 to 450,000 distinct CDR3 sequences, with about 10% observed a single time. The same data also went into a second study, on T cells in Graves' hyperthyroidism and ophthalmopathy.

Sample: peripheral blood mononuclear cells (PBMCs), taken at new diagnosis, from a patient treated with antithyroid drugs. The receptor set was obtained from a woman under 30 with Graves disease. The CDR3 runs from the conserved cysteine through the conserved F or W. A D gene is named only where the DNA matches it firmly. The size field is filled for only some rows; it gives once, few, many or a size class.

>TRBV12-3/TRBV12-4|TRBJ1-5|many|.
TGTGCCAGCAGTTTGGGGTTTCAGCCCCAGCATTTT
CASSLGFQPQHF
>TRBV2|TRBJ1-2|many|.
TGTGCCAGCAGTGAAGAGGGATTCTATGGCTACACCTTC
CASSEEGFYGYTF
>TRBV7-4|TRBJ2-1|many|TRBD1
TGTGCCAGCAGCTTAGAGGGGGCCCTGAGAAGCTCCTACAATGAGCAGTTCTTC
CASSLEGALRSSYNEQFF
>TRBV6-1|TRBJ2-2|.|.
TGTGCCAGCATTGTGTTAAACACCGGGGAGCTGTTTTTT
CASIVLNTGELFF
>TRBV7-9|TRBJ1-6|.|.
TGTGCCAGCAGCTTAGCCCAGGGTCCACCCCTCCACTTT
CASSLAQGPPLHF
>TRBV7-9|TRBJ2-7|many|.
TGTGCCAGCAGCCCAAAGGGGGCCTACGAGCAGTACTTC
CASSPKGAYEQYF
>TRBV10-3|TRBJ1-2|many|TRBD1
TGTGCCATCAGTGGATCGACTCTTACAGGGGGGACTGGCTACACCTTC
CAISGSTLTGGTGYTF
>TRBV28|TRBJ2-2|many|.
TGTGCCAGCACCCTAACCGGGGAGCTGTTTTTT
CASTLTGELFF
>TRBV7-2|TRBJ2-1|many|TRBD2
TGTGCCAGCAGCTTACATCGGACTAGCGGGATTTCAAACATTGAGCAGTTCTTC
CASSLHRTSGISNIEQFF
>TRBV2|TRBJ1-6|many|TRBD1
TGTGCCAGCGCAGGGGGATCAAATTCACCCCTCCACTTT
CASAGGSNSPLHF
>TRBV27|TRBJ2-7|many|TRBD2
TGTGCCAGCAGTCGACGCGGGGGGCTATACGAGCAGTACTTC
CASSRRGGLYEQYF
>TRBV19|TRBJ1-5|few|TRBD1
TGTGCCAGTAGTATCGGACAGGGTACGAATCAGCCCCAGCATTTT
CASSIGQGTNQPQHF
>TRBV7-6|TRBJ1-2|.|TRBD1
TGTGCCAGCAGCTCATCCTGGGGCAGGGGGGGATTAAACTATGGCTACACCTTC
CASSSSWGRGGLNYGYTF
>TRBV9|TRBJ2-5|.|TRBD2
TGTGCCAGCAGCGTAGGAGGTTACGGGAGGGGTGCGGATTTTGAGACCCAGTACTTC
CASSVGGYGRGADFETQYF
>TRBV6-2/TRBV6-3|TRBJ1-4|many|.
TGTGCCAGCCGTCCCTGGATAGATGAAAAACTGTTTTTT
CASRPWIDEKLFF
>TRBV7-3|TRBJ2-2|few|.
TGTGCCAGCAGCTTACTGTCGCTGGCCGCCGGGGAGCTGTTTTTT
CASSLLSLAAGELFF
>TRBV7-2|TRBJ1-1|few|.
TGTGCCAGCAGCTTAGATCTCGGGTACACTGAAGCTTTCTTT
CASSLDLGYTEAFF
>TRBV7-3|TRBJ2-1|.|.
TGTGCCAGCAGCATCCTTTACAATGAGCAGTTCTTC
CASSILYNEQFF
>TRBV19|TRBJ1-2|.|.
TGTGCCAGTAGCGGGTGGGTGAACCTGATCGGTGGCTACACCTTC
CASSGWVNLIGGYTF
>TRBV20-1|TRBJ2-1|many|.
TGCAGTGCTAGAGACCCCATAAATCTTTTGGATGAGCAGTTCTTC
CSARDPINLLDEQFF
>TRBV7-8|TRBJ2-2|few|TRBD2
TGTGCCAGCAGCTTAACTAGCGGGAGAACGGGCGGGGAGCTGTTTTTT
CASSLTSGRTGGELFF
>TRBV19|TRBJ1-4|.|TRBD1
TGTGCCAGTAGTATCCAGGGGGAGGATGAAAAACTGTTTTTT
CASSIQGEDEKLFF
>TRBV29-1|TRBJ2-5|few|.
TGCAGCGCGGAGGACCAAGAGACCCAGTACTTC
CSAEDQETQYF
>TRBV4-1|TRBJ2-1|.|.
TGCGCCAGCAGCCGAACACCCGTGGTGACAGGTTTGTACAATGAGCAGTTCTTC
CASSRTPVVTGLYNEQFF
>TRBV6-2/TRBV6-3|TRBJ1-1|few|.
TGTGCCAGCAGTAAGGGTGGGTACCAATTGAACACTGAAGCTTTCTTT
CASSKGGYQLNTEAFF
>TRBV27|TRBJ2-5|many|TRBD1
TGTGCCAGCAGCACAGGAACCGGGGACAGAATACAAGAGACCCAGTACTTC
CASSTGTGDRIQETQYF
>TRBV20-1|TRBJ2-2|many|TRBD1
TGCAGTGCTAAGATAGCCCCCGACAGGGGGATGTTTTCGAACACCGGGGAGCTGTTTTTT
CSAKIAPDRGMFSNTGELFF
>TRBV3-1|TRBJ2-5|many|TRBD2
TGTGCCAGCAGCCCATTCGGACTAGCACAAGAGACCCAGTACTTC
CASSPFGLAQETQYF
>TRBV20-1|TRBJ1-1|many|.
TGCAGTGCTAGCATCCCGGCAGGGAGGACTGAAGCTTTCTTT
CSASIPAGRTEAFF
>TRBV20-1|TRBJ1-2|many|TRBD1
TGCAGTGCAAGGGACAGGGCCAACCCCCCGTATGGCTACACCTTC
CSARDRANPPYGYTF
>TRBV6-1|TRBJ2-7|many|.
TGTGCCAGCAGCCTCGGGACCCTAGGGTGGCCCCACGAGCAGTACTTC
CASSLGTLGWPHEQYF
>TRBV27|TRBJ2-3|many|.
TGTGCCAGCAGTGCCTCAGGGACAGATACGCAGTATTTT
CASSASGTDTQYF
>TRBV12-3/TRBV12-4|TRBJ1-2|many|.
TGTGCCAGCAGTTTAGCGCGCTTTGGCGATGGCTACACCTTC
CASSLARFGDGYTF
>TRBV28|TRBJ1-2|.|TRBD1
TGTGCCAGCAGTTACAGGGGAATTGACTACACCTTC
CASSYRGIDYTF
>TRBV2|TRBJ2-4|.|.
TGTGCCAGCAGCGAGGAGGGTTGGGAAAACATTCAGTACTTC
CASSEEGWENIQYF
>TRBV5-1|TRBJ2-1|few|TRBD2
TGCGCCAGCAGCTCCTCTAGCGGAGAACCCTACAATGAGCAGTTCTTC
CASSSSSGEPYNEQFF
>TRBV6-5|TRBJ2-7|.|.
TGTGCCAGCAGTTACGCGGGACCAGGCTACGAGCAGTACTTC
CASSYAGPGYEQYF
>TRBV10-3|TRBJ2-3|.|TRBD2
TGTGCCATCAGTGGGGGGGGGGACTCAATCAGCCCCGGGCAGTATTTT
CAISGGGDSISPGQYF
>TRBV6-6|TRBJ1-1|many|.
TGTGCCAGCAGTTACTCGGTCGAGGGCTTTCGCACTGAAGCTTTCTTT
CASSYSVEGFRTEAFF